This TCR beta chain appears in the sequencing data of a study of cytomegalovirus exposure and HLA in healthy donors. Study results and limitations: Most subjects had HLA-A and HLA-B alleles reportedly predicted accurately by TCR beta sequences.

The germline CDR1 and CDR2 sequences are SNHLY and FYNNEI. The V and J ends lost 5 bases and 3 bases, in that order; junction bases with no gene match: 3. The CDR3 totals 14 residues. 60 Vbeta and 13 Jbeta primers were used in PCR. Profiled with immunoSEQ multiplex PCR; TCRdb holds only in-frame clones, not every one. Seen here are 120,000 or so clones, about four fifths observed once, and the top ten hold more than 7.5%. The sample holds many counts of this clone. Its target is not known. This sequence was found in a woman between 45 and 60 years old in good health and CMV-seropositive. The sequenced sample was PBMCs. This chain joins TRBV2 and TRBJ1-4; 7 nucleotides align to TRBD1. As DNA, the CDR3 is TGTGCCAGCAGTTCACAGGGGCCTAATGAAAAACTGTTTTTT. Translated: CASSSQGPNEKLFF. Supplemented by reference TRBV2 and TRBJ1-4, the full variable domain reads EPEVTQTPSHQVTQMGQEVILRCVPISNHLYFYWYRQILGQKVEFLVSFYNNEISEKSEIFDDQFSVERPDGSNFTLKIRSTKLEDSAMYFCASSSQGPNEKLFFGSGTQLSVL.